These 11 T cell receptor beta chains share one sample of origin, sequenced in a study of vaccination and CD4 T cells after COVID-19. Once obtained from cultured CD4+ T cells, the DNA was sequenced using the Oncomine TCR Beta short-read assay. TCRdb re-analysed the PCR reads in MiXCR, keeping a single row per CDR3 protein. The sample carries 5,500 to 9,000 distinct CDR3 sequences, about 34% recorded once. Antigens for these TCRs are unknown. Specified treatment: approximately 10-day PBMC culture with coronavirus spike peptide pools or control peptides (ViraFEST assay). Those CD4+ T cells from the unexposed donor predate the COVID-19 pandemic (2011-2018). What was sequenced was CD4+ T cells from blood, cultured in vitro. These receptors came from a human donor in good health.

This clonotype was seen more than once but under ten times. The CDR3 region has the DNA TGTGCCAGCAGGAACCTTCCCGTCTATAATTCACCCCTCCACTTT. It yields the protein CASRNLPVYNSPLHF. The rearrangement links TRBV2 to TRBJ1-6; D remains ambiguous. Germline V gene data show CDR1 as SNHLY and CDR2 as FYNNEI. V was pared by 6 bases and J by 3 bases, with 12 bases between. This CDR3 contains 15 residues.

The rearrangement uses TRBV11-2 and TRBJ1-5, with 9 bases lining up with TRBD1. Germline loops: CDR1 SGHAT, CDR2 FQNNGV. Trimming removed 6 bases from V and 3 bases from J; junction bases left unmatched: 6. This CDR3 is built from 15 residues. The CDR3 protein is CASRSGTGTNQPQHF. The DNA for the CDR3 is TGTGCCAGCAGATCCGGGACAGGGACCAATCAGCCCCAGCATTTT.

This clonotype was found a few times. This rearrangement joins TRBV6-1 to TRBJ1-1; possible D gene TRBD1, 5 bases. The CDR3 has 14 amino acids. Trimming stripped 7 bases from V and 5 bases from J, with 17 bases between. Germline values: CDR1 MNHNS, CDR2 SASEGT. The CDR3 reads CASTYQGGRTEAFF. The CDR3 DNA sequence: TGTGCCAGCACCTACCAGGGAGGGAGAACTGAAGCTTTCTTT.

This rearrangement joins TRBV18 to TRBJ1-1; no reliable D call. The CDR3 length is 14 residues. CDR1 and CDR2 (germline): KGHSH, LQKENI. Trimming cost V 1 base and J 3 bases, with 9 bases left between them. The CDR3 sequence is CASSPQGWDTEAFF. DNA for the CDR3: TGTGCCAGCTCACCACAGGGTTGGGACACTGAAGCTTTCTTT. Supplemented by reference TRBV18 and TRBJ1-1, the full variable domain reads NAGVMQNPRHLVRRRGQEARLRCSPMKGHSHVYWYRQLPEEGLKFMVYLQKENIIDESGMPKERFSAEFPKEGPSILRIQQVVRGDSAAYFCASSPQGWDTEAFFGQGTRLTVV.

This clonotype was detected only a few times. The chain has TRBV5-1 and TRBJ1-1; the D gene is possibly TRBD1 (5 bases). Germline CDR1 and CDR2: SGHRS and YFSETQ. Trimming shortened V by 2 bases and J by 4 bases, and 12 bases separated the two germline ends. This CDR3 has 14 residues. This chain's CDR3 is CASSFKRGSTEAFF. CDR3 DNA: TGCGCCAGCAGCTTTAAGAGGGGCTCCACTGAAGCTTTCTTT.

This clonotype was seen more than once but under ten times. V gene TRBV10-3 combines with J gene TRBJ2-1; D is uncertain. This CDR3 is 12 amino acids long. Trimming took off 3 bases at V and 5 bases at J, with 5 bases between the two ends. Germline V gene data show CDR1 as ENHRY and CDR2 as SYGVKD. CDR3 amino acids: CAISEFNNEQFF. The CDR3 nucleotides are TGTGCCATCAGTGAATTCAACAATGAGCAGTTCTTC.

This clonotype showed up just a few times. The gene calls are TRBV7-9 and TRBJ2-1; D unresolved. The V end was cut by 2 bases, the J end by 7 bases, with 9 bases between. The CDR3 length is 13 residues. Per germline, CDR1 SEHNR and CDR2 FQNEAQ (reference sequence). CDR3 DNA: TGTGCCAGCAGCTTAATCGGGTTGAATGAGCAGTTCTTC. Its protein product is CASSLIGLNEQFF.

On this clonotype: A much larger clone is a single base away; this may be a read error. This chain's CDR3 is CASSFGSNQSQHF. CDR3 bases: TGTGCCAGCAGTTTTGGCAGCAATCAGTCCCAGCATTTT. The chain joins TRBV27 to TRBJ1-5; D is unresolved. The CDR3 contains 13 residues. The germline gives CDR1 MNHEY, CDR2 SMNVEV (reference sequence).

The table lists this clonotype with a few counts. The chain couples TRBV20-1 to TRBJ1-6; possible D gene TRBD1, 5 bases. Per germline, CDR1 DFQATT and CDR2 SNEGSKA (reference sequence). The CDR3 loop spans 14 amino acids. Trimming removed 5 bases from V and 9 bases from J, with 17 bases in between. The CDR3 here is CSASSGTPGSPLHF. CDR3 sequence (DNA): TGCAGTGCTTCCTCCGGGACCCCGGGTTCACCCCTCCACTTT.

This clonotype occurred a few times. The V call is TRBV2, the J call TRBJ1-1, with 10 bases identical to TRBD1. The junction had 11 bases not matched to a gene; V was cut back by 8 bases and J by 5 bases. Germline loops: CDR1 SNHLY, CDR2 FYNNEI. The CDR3 is 15 amino acids. CDR3 nucleotide sequence: TGTGCCAGCCTTAGGGACAGGGGAGGAGGAACTGAAGCTTTCTTT. The encoded protein is CASLRDRGGGTEAFF.

In this sample, this clonotype turned up a few times. CDR3 sequence reads: CAISEGGTNYGYTF. Written as DNA, the CDR3 is TGTGCCATCAGTGAGGGTGGGACAAACTATGGCTACACCTTC. V is TRBV10-3 and J is TRBJ1-2, with D possibly TRBD1 on 6 matching bases. This CDR3 comprises 14 residues. V was clipped by 2 bases and J by 2 bases, with 9 bases between them. Germline V gene data show CDR1 as ENHRY and CDR2 as SYGVKD.